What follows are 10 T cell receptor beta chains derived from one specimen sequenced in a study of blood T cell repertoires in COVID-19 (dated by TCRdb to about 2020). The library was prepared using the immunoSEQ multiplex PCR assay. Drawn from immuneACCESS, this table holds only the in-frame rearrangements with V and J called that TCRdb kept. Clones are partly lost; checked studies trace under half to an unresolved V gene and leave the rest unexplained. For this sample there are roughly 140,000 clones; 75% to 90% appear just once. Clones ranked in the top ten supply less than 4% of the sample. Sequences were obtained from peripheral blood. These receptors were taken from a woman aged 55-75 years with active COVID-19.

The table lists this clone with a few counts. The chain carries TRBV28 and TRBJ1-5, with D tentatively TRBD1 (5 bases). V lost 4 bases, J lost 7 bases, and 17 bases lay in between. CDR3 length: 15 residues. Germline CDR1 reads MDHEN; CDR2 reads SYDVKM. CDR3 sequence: CASSSSGYRGQPQHF. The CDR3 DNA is TGTGCCAGCAGTTCCTCGGGGTACCGGGGGCAGCCCCAGCATTTT.

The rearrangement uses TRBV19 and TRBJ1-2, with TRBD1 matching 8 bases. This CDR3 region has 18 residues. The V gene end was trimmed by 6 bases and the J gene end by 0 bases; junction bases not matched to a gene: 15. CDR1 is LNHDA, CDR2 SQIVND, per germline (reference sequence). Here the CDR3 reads CASRDSRAGGASNYGYTF. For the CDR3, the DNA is TGTGCCAGTAGGGACTCGAGGGCAGGGGGCGCATCTAACTATGGCTACACCTTC.

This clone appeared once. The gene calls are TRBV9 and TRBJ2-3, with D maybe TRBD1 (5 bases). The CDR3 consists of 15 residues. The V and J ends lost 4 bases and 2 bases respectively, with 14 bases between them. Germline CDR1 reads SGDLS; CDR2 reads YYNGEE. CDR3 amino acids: CASSMSGKHTDTQYF. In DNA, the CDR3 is TGTGCCAGCAGCATGTCAGGGAAACACACAGATACGCAGTATTTT.

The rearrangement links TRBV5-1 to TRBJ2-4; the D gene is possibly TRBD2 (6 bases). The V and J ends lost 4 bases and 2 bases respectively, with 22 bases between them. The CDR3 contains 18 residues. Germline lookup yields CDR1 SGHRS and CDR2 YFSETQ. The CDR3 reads CASSNPGGSFDPKNIQYF. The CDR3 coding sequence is TGCGCCAGCAGCAACCCCGGGGGTAGCTTCGATCCCAAAAACATTCAGTACTTC.

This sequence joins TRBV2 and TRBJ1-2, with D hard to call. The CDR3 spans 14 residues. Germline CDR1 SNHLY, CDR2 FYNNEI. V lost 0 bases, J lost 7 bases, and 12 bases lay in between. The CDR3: CASSEAMTLSGYTF. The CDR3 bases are TGTGCCAGCAGTGAAGCAATGACTCTCTCTGGCTACACCTTC.

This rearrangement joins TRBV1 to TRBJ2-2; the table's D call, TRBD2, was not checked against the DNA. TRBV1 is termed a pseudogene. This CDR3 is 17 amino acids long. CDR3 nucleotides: TGCACCAGCAGGCGGGGACTAGCGGGAGGGGACACCGGGGAGCTGTTTTTT. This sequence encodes CTSRRGLAGGDTGELFF.

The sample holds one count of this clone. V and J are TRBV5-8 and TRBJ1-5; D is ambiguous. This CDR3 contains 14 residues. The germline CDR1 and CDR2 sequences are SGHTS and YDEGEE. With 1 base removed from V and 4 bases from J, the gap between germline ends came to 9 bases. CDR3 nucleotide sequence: TGTGCCAGCAGCTTGTTCTCAGTGAATCAGCCCCAGCATTTT. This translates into CASSLFSVNQPQHF.

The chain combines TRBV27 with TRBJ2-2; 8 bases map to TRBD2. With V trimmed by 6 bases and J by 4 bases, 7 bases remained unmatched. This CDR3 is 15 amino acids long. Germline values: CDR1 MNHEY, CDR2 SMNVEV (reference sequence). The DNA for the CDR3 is TGTGCCAGCAGCCCGGGGGGGCTCAGCACCGGGGAGCTGTTTTTT. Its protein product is CASSPGGLSTGELFF.

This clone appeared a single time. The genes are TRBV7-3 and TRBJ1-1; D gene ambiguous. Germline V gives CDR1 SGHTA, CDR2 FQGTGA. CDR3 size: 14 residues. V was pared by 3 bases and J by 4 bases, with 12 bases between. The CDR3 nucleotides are TGTGCCAGCAGCTTTCCCAACGGTTTCACTGAAGCTTTCTTT. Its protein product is CASSFPNGFTEAFF.

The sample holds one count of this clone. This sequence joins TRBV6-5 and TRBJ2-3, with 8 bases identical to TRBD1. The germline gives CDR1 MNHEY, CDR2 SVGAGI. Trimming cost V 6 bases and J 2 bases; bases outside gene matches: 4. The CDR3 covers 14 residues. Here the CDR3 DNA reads TGTGCCAGCAGGTTGACAGGGGACACAGATACGCAGTATTTT. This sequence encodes CASRLTGDTDTQYF.